Described below is a single TCR beta chain sequence and its context. TCRdb recomputed calls from the 5' RACE reads with MiXCR, one row per CDR3 protein. The repertoire holds 500,000 or so distinct CDR3 sequences, with 22% as singletons. The CDR3 loop spans 14 amino acids. Germline V gives CDR1 SEHNR, CDR2 FQNEAQ (reference sequence). V was trimmed by 2 bases and J by 11 bases, leaving 18 bases between them. The entry originates in a study of identical twins. These same data were also listed under a study on T cells expressing NK-cell markers.

This TCR derives from a woman between 18 and 30 years old in good health. The sample was CD4+ T cells sorted from blood. The genes are TRBV7-9 and TRBJ1-1; D remains ambiguous. The CDR3: CASSLLTGEWGAFF. In DNA form, the CDR3 reads TGTGCCAGCAGCTTACTAACCGGGGAGTGGGGTGCTTTCTTT.